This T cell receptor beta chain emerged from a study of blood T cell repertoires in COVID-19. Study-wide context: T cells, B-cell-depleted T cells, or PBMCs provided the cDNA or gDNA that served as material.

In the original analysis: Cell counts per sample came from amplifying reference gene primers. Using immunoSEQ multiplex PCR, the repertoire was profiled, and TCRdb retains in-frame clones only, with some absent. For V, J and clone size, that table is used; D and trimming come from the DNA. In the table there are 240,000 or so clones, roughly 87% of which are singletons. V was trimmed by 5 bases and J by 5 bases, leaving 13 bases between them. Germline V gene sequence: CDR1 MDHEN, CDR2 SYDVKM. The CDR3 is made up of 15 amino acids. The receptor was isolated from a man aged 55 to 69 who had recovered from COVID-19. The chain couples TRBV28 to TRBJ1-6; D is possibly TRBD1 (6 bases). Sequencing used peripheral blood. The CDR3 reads CASSTGRVDNSPLHF. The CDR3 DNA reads TGTGCCAGCAGTACAGGGCGGGTGGATAATTCACCCCTCCACTTT.